This entry concerns a single TCR beta chain. These data come from a study of T cell changes during pregnancy in multiple sclerosis. Germline CDR1 reads SEHNR; CDR2 reads FQNEAQ (reference sequence). The ends were cut back, 5 bases at V and 5 bases at J, with 16 bases in the middle. The CDR3 extends over 14 amino acids. The table came from immunoSEQ multiplex PCR; TCRdb's copy has only in-frame clones and leaves some out. Of tens of thousands of clones in the sample, around 92% were seen once. The chain has TRBV7-9 and TRBJ2-7; perhaps TRBD2 as D (6 bases). Sequences were derived from CD8+ T cells from peripheral blood mononuclear cells, sampled after pregnancy. This receptor was taken from a female donor with multiple sclerosis, enrolled in a pregnancy study. This CDR3 is CASSQSSVPHEQYF. The DNA for the CDR3 is TGTGCCAGCAGCCAATCTAGCGTTCCTCACGAGCAGTACTTC.